These 25 T cell receptor beta chains share one sample of origin, sequenced in a study of blood T cell repertoires in COVID-19. TCRdb keeps only in-frame clones here, not all; method: immunoSEQ multiplex PCR. The profile shows 45,000 to 55,000 clones, 68% of them singletons. Sequenced: peripheral blood. All receptors come from a woman aged 70-85 years with acute or convalescent COVID-19.

The V call is TRBV5-4, the J call TRBJ2-3; 7 bases match TRBD2. There are 14 residues in the CDR3. J gave up 2 bases and V 10 bases, and 10 bases lay outside the gene matches. CDR1 SGHNT and CDR2 YYREEE come from the germline V gene (reference sequence). The CDR3 sequence: CAGRWGGITDTQYF. The CDR3 DNA follows: TGTGCCGGGCGATGGGGGGGGATCACAGATACGCAGTATTTT.

This clone appeared a few times. J is TRBJ2-1 and V is TRBV6-5; tentatively, D is TRBD2 (6 bases). The length of the CDR3 is 15 residues. The germline gives CDR1 MNHEY, CDR2 SVGAGI. V lost 6 bases, J lost 4 bases, and 16 bases lay in between. In DNA form, the CDR3 reads TGTGCCAGCAGCCTAGGGCGGGAACCTTACAATGAGCAGTTCTTC. This translates into CASSLGREPYNEQFF.

The chain couples TRBV30 to TRBJ2-3; TRBD2 aligns across 8 bases. Unmatched junction bases numbered 6, after V lost 6 bases and J lost 4 bases. The CDR3 totals 13 residues. Germline V lookup: CDR1 GTSNPN, CDR2 SVGIG (reference sequence). CDR3 in amino acids: CACSAGGADTQYF. CDR3 bases: TGTGCCTGTTCCGCGGGAGGTGCAGATACGCAGTATTTT.

The chain carries TRBV5-1 and TRBJ1-4; TRBD1 matches 11 bases. The CDR3 has 16 residues. Germline lookup yields CDR1 SGHRS and CDR2 YFSETQ. Trimming cost V 2 bases and J 7 bases; bases outside gene matches: 7. The chain's CDR3 is CASSFGQGAGSEKLFF. Written as DNA, the CDR3 is TGCGCCAGCAGCTTTGGACAGGGGGCCGGGAGTGAAAAACTGTTTTTT.

The V gene is TRBV6-6, the J gene TRBJ1-1; D might be TRBD1 (6 bases). V dropped 2 bases and J dropped 2 bases, with 12 bases sitting between them. Germline V gives CDR1 MNHNY, CDR2 SVGAGI (reference sequence). The CDR3 has 15 amino acids. CDR3 protein: CASSYLAGVNTEAFF. Written as DNA, the CDR3 is TGTGCCAGCAGTTACCTGGCAGGGGTAAACACTGAAGCTTTCTTT.

The V call is TRBV6-1, the J call TRBJ2-2, with 8 positions matching TRBD2. The V gene's germline CDR1 is MNHNS and CDR2 SASEGT. The CDR3 is made up of 18 amino acids. V lost 1 base, J lost 0 bases, and 7 bases stayed unmatched. CDR3 nucleotides: TGTGCCAGCAGTGAAGGACTAGGCGGGGGGCCGAACACCGGGGAGCTGTTTTTT. Its translation: CASSEGLGGGPNTGELFF.

This clone was recorded at least ten times. The CDR3 loop reads CASSVDAGQGDYGYTF. In DNA, the CDR3 is TGTGCCAGCAGCGTAGATGCGGGACAGGGTGACTATGGCTACACCTTC. The gene calls are TRBV9 and TRBJ1-2, with TRBD1 matching 9 bases. Germline V gene data show CDR1 as SGDLS and CDR2 as YYNGEE. Germline trimming cut 0 bases from V and 3 bases from J; bases unmatched to any gene: 6. The CDR3 contains 16 residues. Together with reference TRBV9 and TRBJ1-2, the CDR3 gives the full variable domain: DSGVTQTPKHLITATGQRVTLRCSPRSGDLSVYWYQQSLDQGLQFLIQYYNGEERAKGNILERFSAQQFPDLHSELNLSSLELGDSALYFCASSVDAGQGDYGYTFGSGTRLTVV.

The CDR3 loop reads CASSPGQGYGYTF. CDR3 DNA sequence: TGTGCCAGCAGCCCTGGACAGGGGTATGGCTACACCTTC. The chain is built from TRBV11-2 and TRBJ1-2; 9 positions agree with TRBD1. Germline V lookup: CDR1 SGHAT, CDR2 FQNNGV. V lost 5 bases, J lost 5 bases, and 3 bases stayed unmatched. This CDR3 region has 13 residues.

The chain carries TRBV14 and TRBJ1-5; tentative D call: TRBD1 (5 bases). CDR3 length equals 14 residues. V lost 4 bases to trimming and J lost 2 bases, with 9 bases between them. CDR1 SGHDN and CDR2 FVKESK come from the germline V gene. The CDR3 DNA reads as TGTGCCAGCAGCCCAGGGATGGGCAATCAGCCCCAGCATTTT. It is translated as CASSPGMGNQPQHF.

The V and J genes are TRBV27 and TRBJ2-3; the D gene is possibly TRBD1 (6 bases). The germline gives CDR1 MNHEY, CDR2 SMNVEV (reference sequence). The V end was cut by 2 bases, the J end by 0 bases, with 6 bases between. This CDR3 comprises 14 residues. CDR3 in amino acids: CASSLDRSTDTQYF. CDR3 bases: TGTGCCAGCAGTTTAGACAGGAGCACAGATACGCAGTATTTT.

The V call is TRBV5-1, the J call TRBJ1-3; D is perhaps TRBD1 (6 bases). Germline loops: CDR1 SGHRS, CDR2 YFSETQ. The V end lost 3 bases, the J end lost 1 base, and 8 bases lay between the germline ends. The length of the CDR3 is 14 residues. The CDR3 spells CASSSGDSGNTIYF. DNA of the CDR3: TGCGCCAGCAGCTCAGGGGATTCTGGAAACACCATATATTTT.

There are a few counts of this clone. This chain connects TRBV6-6 to TRBJ1-2; 9 positions agree with TRBD1. The germline V gene has CDR1 MNHNY and CDR2 SVGAGI (reference sequence). With V trimmed by 6 bases and J by 7 bases, 6 bases remained unmatched. The CDR3 is 13 amino acids. The chain's CDR3 is CASSGTGQSGYTF. Here the CDR3 DNA reads TGTGCCAGCAGCGGGACAGGGCAGAGTGGCTACACCTTC.

This rearrangement joins TRBV7-8 to TRBJ1-5; D unclear. CDR3 length equals 15 residues. The germline V gene has CDR1 SGHVS and CDR2 FQNEAQ. The V end was cut by 4 bases, the J end by 4 bases, with 14 bases between. Here the CDR3 DNA reads TGTGCCAGCAGCTCCCCGGGAGGAGCAAATCAGCCCCAGCATTTT. This codes for CASSSPGGANQPQHF. The full variable domain, in which reference TRBV7-8 and TRBJ1-5 provide the parts outside the CDR3, is GAGVSQSPRYKVAKRGQDVALRCDPISGHVSLFWYQQALGQGPEFLTYFQNEAQLDKSGLPSDRFFAERPEGSVSTLKIQRTQQEDSAVYLCASSSPGGANQPQHFGDGTRLSIL.

The rearrangement joins TRBV5-6 to TRBJ2-7; maybe TRBD1 (5 bases). CDR1 SGHDT and CDR2 YYEEEE come from the germline V gene. The CDR3 has 15 amino acids. Trimming pared 2 bases from V and 0 bases from J, leaving 12 bases between. The CDR3 region is CASSFAGPTSYEQYF. The CDR3 DNA reads as TGTGCCAGCAGCTTCGCAGGGCCAACCTCCTACGAGCAGTACTTC.

This sequence joins TRBV3-1 (or the pseudogene TRBV3-2) and TRBJ1-1; TRBD1 matches 7 bases. Germline CDR1 LGHDT, CDR2 YNNKEL (reference sequence). Trimming at V came to 4 bases and at J to 6 bases, leaving 11 bases not matched to a gene. The CDR3 runs 15 residues. In DNA, the CDR3 is TGTGCCAGCAGCCCACATACAGGGGCGGTTGCTGAAGCTTTCTTT. Residues: CASSPHTGAVAEAFF.

This sequence joins TRBV6-6 and TRBJ2-7, with TRBD1 identical over 9 bases. V lost 10 bases to trimming and J lost 0 bases; unmatched junction nucleotides: 10. The CDR3 is 15 residues long. Germline loops: CDR1 MNHNY, CDR2 SVGAGI (reference sequence). CDR3 protein: CATSGMTGGSYEQYF. CDR3 nucleotide sequence: TGTGCCACCTCAGGGATGACAGGGGGCTCCTACGAGCAGTACTTC.

This rearrangement joins TRBV29-1 to TRBJ2-3, with 8 bases matching TRBD1. CDR1 and CDR2 (germline): SQVTM, ANQGSEA. This CDR3 contains 14 residues. J lost 5 bases, V lost 3 bases, and 7 bases had no gene match. The DNA for the CDR3 is TGCAGCGTTGAGATTCAGGGGGCTGGAGATACGCAGTATTTT. Its protein product is CSVEIQGAGDTQYF.

The genes are TRBV30 and TRBJ2-1, with D unclear. CDR1 is GTSNPN and CDR2 is SVGIG in the germline V gene (reference sequence). V lost 0 bases and J lost 8, with 11 bases in between. The CDR3 is 13 residues long. The CDR3 coding sequence is TGTGCCTGGAGTGTAATTTCGTATCATGAGCAGTTCTTC. Its translation is CAWSVISYHEQFF.

The chain couples TRBV6-1 to TRBJ1-3, with D hard to call. Germline V gene lookup returns CDR1 MNHNS and CDR2 SASEGT. The CDR3 extends over 12 amino acids. The V and J ends lost 3 bases and 4 bases respectively, with 4 bases between them. The CDR3 DNA reads TGTGCCAGCAGTGACCTCGGAAACACCATATATTTT. Encoded protein: CASSDLGNTIYF.

Only a few counts were recorded for this clone. The rearrangement links TRBV5-4 to TRBJ2-2; 9 bases are a match to TRBD1. J was trimmed by 6 bases and V by 0 bases; bases with no gene match: 9. The CDR3 has 17 amino acids. Germline CDR1 reads SGHNT; CDR2 reads YYREEE (reference sequence). The CDR3: CASSLGGRDRVAGELFF. The CDR3 DNA is TGTGCCAGCAGCTTGGGGGGTCGGGACAGGGTTGCCGGGGAGCTGTTTTTT.

J is TRBJ1-2 and V is TRBV10-3, with TRBD1 identical over 7 bases. The CDR3 spans 14 residues. V shed 2 bases and J 2 bases; nucleotides not matched to a gene: 2. Germline V gene data show CDR1 as ENHRY and CDR2 as SYGVKD. CDR3 in amino acids: CAISEGTANYGYTF. CDR3 nucleotide sequence: TGTGCCATCAGTGAGGGGACAGCAAACTATGGCTACACCTTC.

The rearrangement uses TRBV5-1 and TRBJ2-1, with 12 nucleotides matching TRBD1. This CDR3 is 14 amino acids long. After removal of 7 bases from V and 7 bases from J, the junction contained 6 bases not matched to a gene. Germline V gene sequence: CDR1 SGHRS, CDR2 YFSETQ. The CDR3 DNA reads TGCGCCAGCCGCAGGGGACAGGGGGCTAATGAGCAGTTCTTC. Translation: CASRRGQGANEQFF.

The V call is TRBV20-1, the J call TRBJ1-1, with a possible D match to TRBD1 (5 bases). The germline V gene encodes CDR1 DFQATT and CDR2 SNEGSKA (reference sequence). The CDR3 covers 13 residues. The germline V and J ends were trimmed by 3 bases and 3 bases, with 11 bases remaining between them. CDR3 sequence: CSASAGGDTEAFF. Written as DNA, the CDR3 is TGCAGTGCTAGTGCGGGAGGGGACACTGAAGCTTTCTTT.

J is TRBJ1-1 and V is TRBV5-4; 11 positions match TRBD1. Per germline, CDR1 SGHNT and CDR2 YYREEE (reference sequence). V shed 3 bases and J 5 bases; nucleotides not matched to a gene: 6. This CDR3 is 15 amino acids long. The DNA of the CDR3 is TGTGCCAGCAGCTACGGGGACAGGGGGGTAACTGAAGCTTTCTTT. It encodes CASSYGDRGVTEAFF.

This rearrangement joins TRBV19 to TRBJ2-7; 10 bases are shared with TRBD2. Germline CDR1 is LNHDA and CDR2 is SQIVND (reference sequence). After removal of 3 bases from V and 5 bases from J, the junction contained 7 bases not matched to a gene. This CDR3 has 15 residues. This CDR3 reads CASSIVAGGGHEQYF. CDR3 nucleotides: TGTGCCAGTAGTATCGTAGCGGGAGGAGGCCACGAGCAGTACTTC.